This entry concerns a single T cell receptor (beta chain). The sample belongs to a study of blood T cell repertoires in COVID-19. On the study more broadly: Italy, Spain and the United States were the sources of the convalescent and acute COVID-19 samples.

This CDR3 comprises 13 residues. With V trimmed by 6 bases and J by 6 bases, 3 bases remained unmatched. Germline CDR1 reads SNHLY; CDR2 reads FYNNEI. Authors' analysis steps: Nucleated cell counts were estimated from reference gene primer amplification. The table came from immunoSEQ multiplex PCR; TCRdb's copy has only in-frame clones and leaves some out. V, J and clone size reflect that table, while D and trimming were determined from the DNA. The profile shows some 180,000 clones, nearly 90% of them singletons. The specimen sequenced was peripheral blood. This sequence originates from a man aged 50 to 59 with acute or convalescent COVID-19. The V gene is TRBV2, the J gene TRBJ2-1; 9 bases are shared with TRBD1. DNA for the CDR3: TGTGCCAGCAGACCGACAGGGGGCAATGAGCAGTTCTTC. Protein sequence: CASRPTGGNEQFF.